The 23 T cell receptor beta chains presented below share a single source sample, sequenced in a study of blood T cell repertoires in COVID-19. Using immunoSEQ multiplex PCR, the repertoire was profiled, and TCRdb retains in-frame clones only, with some absent. The sample shows some 280,000 clones, roughly 88% of them seen only once. Material: peripheral blood. These receptors were taken from a woman in her 30s with active or convalescent COVID-19.

This chain joins TRBV29-1 and TRBJ2-2; TRBD1 matches at 8 bases. CDR3 length equals 13 residues. Germline CDR1 is SQVTM and CDR2 is ANQGSEA. V trimming: 6 bases; J trimming: 7 bases; junction bases outside the gene matches: 7. CDR3 nucleotides: TGCAGCGTAAGGACAGGGTACGGCGGGGAGCTGTTTTTT. Encoded protein: CSVRTGYGGELFF.

The chain combines TRBV7-8 with TRBJ1-2; 7 positions match TRBD1. V was pared by 0 bases and J by 3 bases, with 13 bases of the junction left unmatched. The CDR3 runs 18 residues. The germline V gene encodes CDR1 SGHVS and CDR2 FQNEAQ. Here the CDR3 reads CASSLAPFDRVGHYGYTF. DNA for the CDR3: TGTGCCAGCAGCTTAGCCCCTTTTGACAGGGTTGGTCACTATGGCTACACCTTC.

This clone was observed once. The rearrangement joins TRBV6-5 to TRBJ1-1; D gene unclear. Between the trimmed V and J ends, which lost 8 bases and 5 bases, there was a span of 18 bases. From germline, CDR1 is MNHEY and CDR2 SVGAGI. This CDR3 contains 14 residues. Here the CDR3 DNA reads TGTGCCAGCCTTTCGAGGGCGCCGAGGACTGAAGCTTTCTTT. It specifies CASLSRAPRTEAFF.

CDR3: CAWSVNLRYEQYF. The CDR3 coding sequence is TGTGCCTGGAGTGTTAATCTGAGATACGAGCAGTACTTC. The rearrangement uses TRBV30 and TRBJ2-7; no definite D call. Germline V gene lookup returns CDR1 GTSNPN and CDR2 SVGIG (reference sequence). The CDR3 extends over 13 amino acids. The V gene lost 0 bases and the J gene lost 4 bases, with 10 bases spanning the gap.

This clone was counted between two and nine times. This sequence joins TRBV9 and TRBJ1-3, with a tentative D call TRBD1 (6 bases). Trimming shortened V by 3 bases and J by 0 bases, and 13 bases separated the two germline ends. Looked up from germline, CDR1 is SGDLS and CDR2 is YYNGEE. This CDR3 is built from 16 residues. The CDR3 here is CASSGDRHGSGNTIYF. The DNA for the CDR3 is TGTGCCAGCAGCGGAGACAGGCACGGCTCTGGAAACACCATATATTTT.

J is TRBJ1-5 and V is TRBV21-1; TRBD1 is the table's D call and was not checked against the DNA. TRBV21-1 is a known pseudogene. The CDR3 length is 13 residues. Here the CDR3 reads CASTRGGFQPQHF. In DNA form, the CDR3 reads TGTGCCAGCACCAGAGGGGGCTTTCAGCCCCAGCATTTT.

The chain joins TRBV19 to TRBJ2-1, with D maybe TRBD1 (5 bases). Germline assignment: CDR1 LNHDA and CDR2 SQIVND (reference sequence). V lost 3 bases and J 8 bases, leaving 11 bases between the germline ends. The CDR3 totals 13 residues. CDR3 in amino acids: CASSIRGRDEQFF. CDR3 coding DNA: TGTGCCAGTAGTATTAGGGGTCGGGATGAGCAGTTCTTC.

This clone was detected once. This rearrangement joins TRBV19 to TRBJ1-5, with TRBD1 as a possible D gene (6 bases). This CDR3 contains 14 residues. Trimming left V 7 bases short and J 3 bases short, with 13 bases between. Germline V gene lookup returns CDR1 LNHDA and CDR2 SQIVND (reference sequence). Written as DNA, the CDR3 is TGTGCCAGTATAAGGGGGAGACCCAATCAGCCCCAGCATTTT. Translated: CASIRGRPNQPQHF.

This chain links TRBV27 with TRBJ1-5; D is perhaps TRBD1 (6 bases). The V end lost 0 bases, the J end lost 5 bases, and 17 bases lay between the germline ends. The CDR3 runs to 17 residues. Germline V lookup: CDR1 MNHEY, CDR2 SMNVEV (reference sequence). CDR3 nucleotides: TGTGCCAGCAGTTTATCAAGAATCCGGGACAAAGATCAGCCCCAGCATTTT. This translates into CASSLSRIRDKDQPQHF.

This clone was observed a single time. The CDR3 is CASSLGRLYGYTF. The CDR3 coding sequence is TGTGCCAGCAGTTTAGGCAGGTTATATGGCTACACCTTC. The V gene is TRBV28, the J gene TRBJ1-2; D uncertain. The CDR3 is 13 residues long. The germline V gene encodes CDR1 MDHEN and CDR2 SYDVKM. V dropped 2 bases and J dropped 5 bases, with 9 bases sitting between them.

CDR3 bases: TGTGCCAGCAGCGCCCTTAACACCGGGGAGCTGTTTTTT. Translation gives CASSALNTGELFF. The chain couples TRBV9 to TRBJ2-2; no clear D. Germline values: CDR1 SGDLS, CDR2 YYNGEE. The V end was cut by 3 bases, the J end by 2 bases, with 5 bases between. This CDR3 is 13 amino acids long.

The V gene is TRBV19, the J gene TRBJ1-3; D gene ambiguous. The V gene lost 4 bases and the J gene lost 0 bases, with 10 bases spanning the gap. The CDR3 spans 15 residues. Germline V CDR1 and CDR2: LNHDA, SQIVND (reference sequence). CDR3: CASSKAGSSGNTIYF. The CDR3 DNA sequence: TGTGCCAGTAGTAAGGCCGGGAGCTCTGGAAACACCATATATTTT.

Here the CDR3 reads CASSQDATGRQPQHF. The CDR3 DNA reads TGCGCCAGCAGCCAAGATGCGACAGGGAGGCAGCCCCAGCATTTT. V is TRBV4-1 and J is TRBJ1-5; 7 positions agree with TRBD1. This CDR3 has 15 amino acids. The trim removed 0 bases at V and 7 bases at J, leaving 6 bases unmatched. Germline CDR1 MGHRA, CDR2 YSYEKL.

The rearrangement links TRBV10-3 to TRBJ2-1; 9 positions match TRBD1. The trim removed 7 bases at V and 6 bases at J, leaving 4 bases unmatched. The CDR3 contains 13 residues. Germline V gene lookup returns CDR1 ENHRY and CDR2 SYGVKD. CDR3 in DNA: TGTGCCATCAAACCGGGACAGGGCAATGAGCAGTTCTTC. This translates into CAIKPGQGNEQFF.

This chain links TRBV5-4 with TRBJ2-7; D is perhaps TRBD1 (5 bases). CDR1 SGHNT and CDR2 YYREEE come from the germline V gene (reference sequence). This CDR3 has 14 amino acids. The V and J ends lost 4 bases and 0 bases respectively, with 11 bases between them. The CDR3 DNA reads as TGTGCCAGCAGCCCGATGGACAACTCCTACGAGCAGTACTTC. It encodes CASSPMDNSYEQYF. The full variable domain, in which reference TRBV5-4 and TRBJ2-7 provide the parts outside the CDR3, is ETGVTQSPTHLIKTRGQQVTLRCSSQSGHNTVSWYQQALGQGPQFIFQYYREEENGRGNFPPRFSGLQFPNYSSELNVNALELDDSALYLCASSPMDNSYEQYFGPGTRLTVT.

This rearrangement joins TRBV10-1 to TRBJ2-3; no clear D. This CDR3 is built from 13 residues. Per the germline V gene, CDR1 is WNHNN and CDR2 is SYGVQD (reference sequence). With 2 bases removed from V and 2 bases from J, the gap between germline ends came to 5 bases. CDR3 nucleotides: TGCGCCAGCAGTGAGGGAGCCACAGATACGCAGTATTTT. Residues: CASSEGATDTQYF.

The rearrangement uses TRBV19 and TRBJ1-5; 7 bases fit TRBD1. Looked up from germline, CDR1 is LNHDA and CDR2 is SQIVND (reference sequence). Trimming removed 5 bases from V and 5 bases from J; junction bases left unmatched: 3. The CDR3 runs 13 residues. The CDR3 region is CASSAQGHQPQHF. As DNA, the CDR3 is TGTGCCAGTAGTGCACAGGGGCATCAGCCCCAGCATTTT.

The J gene is TRBJ2-2, the V gene TRBV6-1; a possible D gene is TRBD1 (5 bases). Trimming left V 2 bases short and J 1 base short, with 14 bases between. This CDR3 is 17 amino acids long. CDR1 MNHNS and CDR2 SASEGT come from the germline V gene. The CDR3 is CASSEKVWGGNTGELFF. CDR3 in DNA: TGTGCCAGCAGTGAAAAGGTTTGGGGCGGGAACACCGGGGAGCTGTTTTTT.

The chain recombines TRBV6-4 with TRBJ1-4; TRBD1 matches 8 bases. The junction had 4 bases not matched to a gene; V was cut back by 5 bases and J by 5 bases. Germline V gene sequence: CDR1 MRHNA, CDR2 SNTAGT. CDR3 size: 14 residues. Here the CDR3 DNA reads TGTGCCAGCAGTACAGGGGGAGGAAATGAAAAACTGTTTTTT. This codes for CASSTGGGNEKLFF.

The J gene is TRBJ1-6, the V gene TRBV5-6; weak D call: TRBD1 (6 bases). Between the trimmed V and J ends, which lost 0 bases and 8 bases, there was a span of 9 bases. This CDR3 is built from 14 residues. In germline, CDR1 is SGHDT, CDR2 YYEEEE. The CDR3 region has the DNA TGTGCCAGCAGCTTGGTTAACAGGGATTCACCCCTCCACTTT. Translating gives CASSLVNRDSPLHF. The entire variable domain, with the rest obtained from reference TRBV5-6 and TRBJ1-6, is as follows: DAGVTQSPTHLIKTRGQQVTLRCSPKSGHDTVSWYQQALGQGPQFIFQYYEEEERQRGNFPDRFSGHQFPNYSSELNVNALLLGDSALYLCASSLVNRDSPLHFGNGTRLTVT.

The CDR3 nucleotides read TGTGCCAGCAGTTCTCAGGGAGGTGAGCAGTTCTTC. Encoded protein: CASSSQGGEQFF. The chain combines TRBV2 with TRBJ2-1; D possibly corresponds to TRBD2 (6 bases). The germline V and J ends were trimmed by 5 bases and 9 bases, with 11 bases remaining between them. This CDR3 comprises 12 residues. Germline V gives CDR1 SNHLY, CDR2 FYNNEI. Based on the CDR3 plus reference TRBV2 and TRBJ2-1, the full variable domain is EPEVTQTPSHQVTQMGQEVILRCVPISNHLYFYWYRQILGQKVEFLVSFYNNEISEKSEIFDDQFSVERPDGSNFTLKIRSTKLEDSAMYFCASSSQGGEQFFGPGTRLTVL.

The chain employs TRBV19 and TRBJ2-6; D might be TRBD1 (6 bases). CDR3 length: 20 residues. Looked up from germline, CDR1 is LNHDA and CDR2 is SQIVND (reference sequence). V was shortened by 3 bases and J by 0 bases, with 21 bases between the two germline ends. DNA for the CDR3: TGTGCCAGTAGTATCCCGGGACAAAACCCGATCCTCTCTGGGGCCAACGTCCTGACTTTC. It is translated as CASSIPGQNPILSGANVLTF.

This clone was found once. This sequence joins TRBV7-8 and TRBJ2-1; TRBD2 agrees at 13 bases. The germline V gene has CDR1 SGHVS and CDR2 FQNEAQ. CDR3 size: 14 residues. The J segment lost 9 bases and the V segment lost 5 bases, leaving 4 bases of the junction unmatched. The CDR3 loop reads CASSLRTSGGEQFF. The CDR3 DNA reads TGTGCCAGCAGCCTTCGGACTAGCGGGGGTGAGCAGTTCTTC.